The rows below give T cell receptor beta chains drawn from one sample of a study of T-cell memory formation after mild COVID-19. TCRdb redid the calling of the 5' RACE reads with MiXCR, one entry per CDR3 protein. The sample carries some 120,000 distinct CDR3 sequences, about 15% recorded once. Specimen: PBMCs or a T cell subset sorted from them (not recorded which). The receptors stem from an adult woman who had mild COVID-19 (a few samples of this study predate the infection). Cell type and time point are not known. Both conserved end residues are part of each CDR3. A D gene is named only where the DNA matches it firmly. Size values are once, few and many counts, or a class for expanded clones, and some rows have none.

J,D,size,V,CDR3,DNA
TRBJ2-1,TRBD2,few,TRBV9,CASSPGGASYNEQFF,TGTGCCAGCAGCCCCGGGGGGGCCTCCTACAATGAGCAGTTCTTC
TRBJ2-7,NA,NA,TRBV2,CAATRKNSYEQYF,TGTGCCGCTACTAGGAAAAACTCCTACGAGCAGTACTTC
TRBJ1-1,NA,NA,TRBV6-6,CASSYSVGDPTAEAFF,TGTGCCAGCAGTTACTCTGTCGGGGACCCAACGGCTGAAGCTTTCTTT
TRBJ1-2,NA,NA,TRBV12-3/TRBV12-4,CASSFWVTYGYTF,TGTGCCAGCAGTTTTTGGGTCACTTATGGCTACACCTTC
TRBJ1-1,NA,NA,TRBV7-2,CASSPYLNTEAFF,TGTGCCAGCAGCCCTTACCTGAACACTGAAGCTTTCTTT
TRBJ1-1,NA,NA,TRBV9,CASSVVSGVTEAFF,TGTGCCAGCAGCGTAGTGTCAGGGGTCACTGAAGCTTTCTTT
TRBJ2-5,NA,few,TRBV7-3,CASSLKGRGYRETQYF,TGTGCCAGCAGCTTAAAGGGTAGGGGGTATCGGGAGACCCAGTACTTC
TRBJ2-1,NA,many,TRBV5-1,CASSLEQGSNEQFF,TGCGCCAGCAGCTTGGAGCAGGGTTCCAATGAGCAGTTCTTC
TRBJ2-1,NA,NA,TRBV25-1,CASSELRGDTYNEQFF,TGTGCCAGCAGTGAACTTAGGGGGGACACCTACAATGAGCAGTTCTTC
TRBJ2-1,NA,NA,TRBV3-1,CASSQSLLNNEQFF,TGTGCCAGCAGCCAGTCACTTCTTAACAATGAGCAGTTCTTC
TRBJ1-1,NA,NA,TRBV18,CASSPRSTPNTEAFF,TGTGCCAGCTCACCCCGATCGACACCGAACACTGAAGCTTTCTTT
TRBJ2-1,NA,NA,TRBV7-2,CASSSPSGVGMGYNEQFF,TGTGCCAGCAGCTCCCCTTCCGGGGTTGGGATGGGCTACAATGAGCAGTTCTTC
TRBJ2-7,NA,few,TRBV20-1,CSGGQGKSYEQYF,TGCAGCGGCGGGCAGGGAAAGTCCTACGAGCAGTACTTC
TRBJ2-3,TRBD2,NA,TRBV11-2,CASSFSGGMDTQYF,TGTGCCAGCAGCTTTAGCGGGGGGATGGATACGCAGTATTTT
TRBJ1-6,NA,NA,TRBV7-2,CASSLGVRGRFTLHF,TGTGCCAGCAGCTTAGGTGTCAGGGGCCGATTCACCCTCCACTTT
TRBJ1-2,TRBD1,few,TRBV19,CASSEEGAGGYTF,TGTGCCAGTAGTGAAGAGGGGGCGGGTGGCTACACCTTC
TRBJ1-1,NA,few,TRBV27,CASRVTWGDTEAFF,TGTGCCAGCAGAGTGACATGGGGGGACACTGAAGCTTTCTTT
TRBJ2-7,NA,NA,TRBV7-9,CASSPGHSYEQYF,TGTGCCAGCAGCCCGGGACACTCCTACGAGCAGTACTTC
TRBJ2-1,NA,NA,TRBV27,CASSLLTERSSYNEQFF,TGTGCCAGCAGTTTGTTGACCGAACGTAGCTCCTACAATGAGCAGTTCTTC
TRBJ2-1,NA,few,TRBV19,CASTSGGASSYNEQFF,TGTGCCAGTACCTCGGGCGGGGCTAGCTCCTACAATGAGCAGTTCTTC
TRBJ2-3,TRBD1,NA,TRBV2,CASSADRGVRTDTQYF,TGTGCCAGCAGCGCCGACAGGGGAGTGAGGACAGATACGCAGTATTTT
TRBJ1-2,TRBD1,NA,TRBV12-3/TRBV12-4,CASSSQGAAGYTF,TGTGCCAGCAGTTCACAGGGGGCTGCTGGCTACACCTTC
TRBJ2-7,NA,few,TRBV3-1,CASSLSDSGEQYF,TGTGCCAGCAGCCTTTCAGACTCCGGGGAGCAGTACTTC
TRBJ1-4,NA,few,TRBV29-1,CSVLGEKLFF,TGCAGCGTTTTGGGGGAAAAACTGTTTTTT
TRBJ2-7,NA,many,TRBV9,CASSVGTASYEQYF,TGTGCCAGCAGCGTCGGGACCGCATCCTACGAGCAGTACTTC
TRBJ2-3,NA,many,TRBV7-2,CASSLVRTDTQYF,TGCGCCAGCAGCTTGGTTCGCACAGATACGCAGTATTTT
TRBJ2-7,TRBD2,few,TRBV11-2,CASSLYAGGNYEQYF,TGTGCCAGCAGCTTATATGCGGGGGGGAACTACGAGCAGTACTTC
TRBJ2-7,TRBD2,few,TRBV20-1,CSARDGLAGGYEQYF,TGCAGTGCTAGAGATGGGCTAGCGGGGGGTTACGAGCAGTACTTC
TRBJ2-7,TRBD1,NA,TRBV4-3,CASSQGTGSTYEQYF,TGCGCCAGCAGCCAAGGGACAGGCTCCACGTACGAGCAGTACTTC
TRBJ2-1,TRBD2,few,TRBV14,CASSQGLAERQFF,TGTGCCAGCAGCCAAGGACTAGCGGAGAGGCAGTTCTTC
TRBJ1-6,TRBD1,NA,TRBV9,CASSGRTGNSPLHF,TGTGCCAGCAGCGGACGGACAGGGAATTCACCCCTCCACTTT
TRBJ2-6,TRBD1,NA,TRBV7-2,CASSLARGRYGANVLTF,TGTGCCAGCAGCTTAGCGAGGGGGCGATATGGGGCCAACGTCCTGACTTTC
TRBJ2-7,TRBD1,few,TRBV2,CASTRGTGDSYEQYF,TGTGCCAGCACCCGAGGGACAGGGGACTCCTACGAGCAGTACTTC
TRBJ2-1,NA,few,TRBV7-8,CASSPGMREASVWRLNEQFF,TGTGCCAGCAGCCCCGGTATGCGGGAAGCATCCGTCTGGCGTCTCAATGAGCAGTTCTTC
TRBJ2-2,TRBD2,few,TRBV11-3,CASSRGAGELFF,TGTGCCAGCAGCCGGGGGGCCGGGGAGCTGTTTTTT
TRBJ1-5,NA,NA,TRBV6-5,CASRLQVHSNQPQHF,TGTGCCAGCAGGTTACAGGTTCACAGCAATCAGCCCCAGCATTTT
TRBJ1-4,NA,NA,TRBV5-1,CASSDDFEKLFF,TGCGCCAGCAGCGACGACTTTGAAAAACTGTTTTTT
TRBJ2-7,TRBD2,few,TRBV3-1,CASSQEGRTSGRSSYEQYF,TGTGCCAGCAGCCAAGAGGGCCGGACTAGCGGGCGTAGCTCCTACGAGCAGTACTTC
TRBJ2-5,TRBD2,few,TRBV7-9,CASSSWEAGDPETQYF,TGTGCCAGCAGCTCCTGGGAAGCGGGAGACCCAGAGACCCAGTACTTC
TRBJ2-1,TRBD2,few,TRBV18,CASSILAGGSNEQFF,TGTGCCAGCTCAATCTTAGCGGGAGGTAGTAATGAGCAGTTCTTC
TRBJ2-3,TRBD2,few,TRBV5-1,CASSLAGSGSATDTQYF,TGCGCCAGCAGCTTGGCCGGTAGCGGGAGCGCGACAGATACGCAGTATTTT
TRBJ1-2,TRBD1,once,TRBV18,CASSPPGQLNYGYTF,TGTGCCAGCTCACCACCGGGACAGTTAAACTATGGCTACACCTTC
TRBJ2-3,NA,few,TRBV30,CAWTDFFSTDTQYF,TGTGCCTGGACAGATTTCTTTAGCACAGATACTCAGTATTTT
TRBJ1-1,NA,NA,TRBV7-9,CASSPDNPRRDTEAFF,TGTGCCAGCAGTCCCGACAACCCCCGGAGGGACACTGAAGCTTTCTTT
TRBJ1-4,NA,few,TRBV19,CASSTLGAENEKLFF,TGTGCCAGTAGTACCCTGGGGGCAGAGAATGAAAAACTGTTTTTT
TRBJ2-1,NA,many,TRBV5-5,CASSLVGFGEQFF,TGTGCCAGCAGCTTGGTAGGGTTTGGTGAGCAGTTCTTC
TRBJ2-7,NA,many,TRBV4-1,CASSHPGTHEQYF,TGCGCCAGCAGCCACCCCGGGACCCACGAGCAGTACTTC
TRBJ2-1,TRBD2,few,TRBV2,CASKFLADEQFF,TGTGCCAGCAAATTTCTAGCGGATGAGCAGTTCTTC
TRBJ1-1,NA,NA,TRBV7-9,CASSSNRDQNTEAFF,TGTGCCAGCAGCTCGAACAGGGATCAGAACACTGAAGCTTTCTTT
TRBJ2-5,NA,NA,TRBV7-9,CASSPKRRIQETQYF,TGTGCCAGCAGCCCGAAGAGGCGGATCCAAGAGACCCAGTACTTC
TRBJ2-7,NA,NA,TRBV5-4,CASSHHTSEQYF,TGTGCCAGCAGCCACCATACATCCGAGCAGTACTTC
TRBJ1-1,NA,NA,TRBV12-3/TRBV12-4,CASSLFPNEAFF,TGTGCCAGCAGTTTATTCCCGAATGAAGCTTTCTTT
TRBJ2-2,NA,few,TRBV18,CASSASSDTGELFF,TGTGCCAGCTCAGCCTCGTCTGACACCGGGGAGCTGTTTTTT
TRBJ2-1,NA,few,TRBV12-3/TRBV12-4,CASSPRGASLYNEQFF,TGTGCCAGCAGCCCACGGGGGGCCAGCCTATACAATGAGCAGTTCTTC
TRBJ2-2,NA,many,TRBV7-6,CASSLVGGPNTGELFF,TGTGCCAGCAGCTTAGTGGGGGGACCGAACACCGGGGAGCTGTTTTTT
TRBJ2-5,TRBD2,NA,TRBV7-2,CASSPNLRLAGRSETQYF,TGTGCCAGCAGCCCGAACCTCAGACTAGCGGGGAGGAGCGAGACCCAGTACTTC
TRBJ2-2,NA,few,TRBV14,CASSQESVPGPNTGELFF,TGTGCCAGCAGCCAAGAATCCGTGCCTGGACCGAACACCGGGGAGCTGTTTTTT
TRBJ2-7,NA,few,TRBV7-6,CASSPETFTEQYF,TGTGCCAGCAGCCCTGAGACATTCACCGAGCAGTACTTC
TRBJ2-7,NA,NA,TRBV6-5,CASSYSIGGGSYEQYF,TGTGCCAGCAGTTACTCGATCGGGGGTGGGTCCTACGAGCAGTACTTC